The TCR beta chain described here comes from a study of blood T cells in healthy people across ages. Study-wide results and caveats: Observed TCR beta diversity showed a strong correlation with the percentage of naive T cells as measured by flow cytometry. The donors' CMV status was not determined, possibly confounding changes in expanded clonotypes.

As regards this clonotype: Its cognate antigen is unknown.

This CDR3 has 15 amino acids. The V end was cut by 3 bases, the J end by 8 bases, with 16 bases between. The germline V gene encodes CDR1 SEHNR and CDR2 FQNEAQ (reference sequence). Primers used in a second PCR of roughly 6 to 12 cycles were a sample-barcoded 5' primer and a J-beta primer mix. TCRdb passed the 5' RACE reads through MiXCR, listing each CDR3 protein once. The data show roughly 800,000 distinct CDR3 sequences, roughly 64% seen once. This sequence was found in a man aged 25 to 40 in good health. V is TRBV7-9 and J is TRBJ1-4; possibly TRBD1 for D (5 bases). The material sequenced was blood. The CDR3 reads CASSFSNEGSEKLFF. Here the CDR3 DNA reads TGTGCCAGCAGCTTTTCGAATGAGGGGAGCGAAAAACTGTTTTTT.